This T cell receptor beta chain was identified in a study of shared clonotypes between healthy human individuals. The repertoire was sequenced with immunoSEQ multiplex PCR; TCRdb's copy has only in-frame clones and lacks some. The sample has about 1.5 million clones, approximately 96% seen once. CDR1 MNHNS and CDR2 SASEGT come from the germline V gene. The CDR3 runs 18 residues. The V and J ends lost 3 bases and 0 bases respectively, with 18 bases between them. The table lists this clone with a count of one. This clonotype was obtained from a young man in good health. Material for sequencing was naive CD4+ T cells sorted from blood. Subset noted: CD45RA+ positively selected. The chain couples TRBV6-1 to TRBJ2-1; D is possibly TRBD1 (5 bases). The CDR3, as DNA: TGTGCCAGCAGTGAGGCTTTATTTATCCAGGGCTCCTACAATGAGCAGTTCTTC. Protein product: CASSEALFIQGSYNEQFF.